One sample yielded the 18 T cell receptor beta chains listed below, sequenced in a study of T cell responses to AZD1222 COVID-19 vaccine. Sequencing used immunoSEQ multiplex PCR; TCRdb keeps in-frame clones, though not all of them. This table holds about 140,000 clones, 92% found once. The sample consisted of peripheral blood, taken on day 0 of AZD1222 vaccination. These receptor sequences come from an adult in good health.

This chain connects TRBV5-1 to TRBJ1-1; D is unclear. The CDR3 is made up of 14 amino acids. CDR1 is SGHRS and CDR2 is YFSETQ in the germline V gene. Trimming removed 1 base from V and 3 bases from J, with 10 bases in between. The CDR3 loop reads CASSLFGKDTEAFF. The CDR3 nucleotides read TGCGCCAGCAGCTTGTTCGGGAAGGACACTGAAGCTTTCTTT.

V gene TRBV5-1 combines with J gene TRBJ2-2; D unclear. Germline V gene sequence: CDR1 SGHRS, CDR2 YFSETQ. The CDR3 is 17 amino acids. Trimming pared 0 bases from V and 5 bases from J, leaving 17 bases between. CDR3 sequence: CASSLEGFRARTGELFF. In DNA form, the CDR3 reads TGCGCCAGCAGCTTGGAAGGGTTTCGGGCTAGGACCGGGGAGCTGTTTTTT.

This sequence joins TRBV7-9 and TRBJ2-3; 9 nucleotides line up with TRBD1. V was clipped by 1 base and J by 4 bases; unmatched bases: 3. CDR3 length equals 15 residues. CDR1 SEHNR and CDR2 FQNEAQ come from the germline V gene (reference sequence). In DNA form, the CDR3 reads TGTGCCAGCAGCTTAGAGGGACAGGGAGCAGATACGCAGTATTTT. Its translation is CASSLEGQGADTQYF.

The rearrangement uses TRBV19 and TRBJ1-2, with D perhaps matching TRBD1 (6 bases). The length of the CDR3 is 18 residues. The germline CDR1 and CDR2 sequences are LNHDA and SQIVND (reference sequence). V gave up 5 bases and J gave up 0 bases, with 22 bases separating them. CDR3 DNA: TGTGCCAGTAGTTTCCGACAGGCAACCCAGTTAGCTAACTATGGCTACACCTTC. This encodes CASSFRQATQLANYGYTF. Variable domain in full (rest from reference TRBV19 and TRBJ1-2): DGGITQSPKYLFRKEGQNVTLSCEQNLNHDAMYWYRQDPGQGLRLIYYSQIVNDFQKGDIAEGYSVSREKKESFPLTVTSAQKNPTAFYLCASSFRQATQLANYGYTFGSGTRLTVV.

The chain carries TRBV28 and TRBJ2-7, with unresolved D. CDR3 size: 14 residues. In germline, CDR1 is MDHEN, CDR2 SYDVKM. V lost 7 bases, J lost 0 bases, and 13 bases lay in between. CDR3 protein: CASILAPGSYEQYF. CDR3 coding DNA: TGTGCCAGCATCCTGGCGCCAGGCTCCTACGAGCAGTACTTC.

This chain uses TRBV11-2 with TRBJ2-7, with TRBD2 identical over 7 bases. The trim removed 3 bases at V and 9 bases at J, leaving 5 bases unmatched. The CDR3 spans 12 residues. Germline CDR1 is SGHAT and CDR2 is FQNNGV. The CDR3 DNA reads TGTGCCAGCAGCTTTGGGCTAGCGGCGCAGTACTTC. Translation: CASSFGLAAQYF.

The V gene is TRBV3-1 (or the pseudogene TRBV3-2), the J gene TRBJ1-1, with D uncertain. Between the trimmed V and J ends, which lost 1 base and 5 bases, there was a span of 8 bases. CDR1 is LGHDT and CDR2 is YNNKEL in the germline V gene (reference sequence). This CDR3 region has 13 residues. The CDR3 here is CASSQGGGTEAFF. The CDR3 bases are TGTGCCAGCAGCCAAGGGGGAGGAACTGAAGCTTTCTTT.

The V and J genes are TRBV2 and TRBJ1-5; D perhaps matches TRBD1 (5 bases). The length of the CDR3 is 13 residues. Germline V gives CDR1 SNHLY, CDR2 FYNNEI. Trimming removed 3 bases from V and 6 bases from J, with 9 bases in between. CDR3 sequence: CASSEVGGQPQHF. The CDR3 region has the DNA TGTGCCAGCAGTGAGGTCGGGGGTCAGCCCCAGCATTTT.

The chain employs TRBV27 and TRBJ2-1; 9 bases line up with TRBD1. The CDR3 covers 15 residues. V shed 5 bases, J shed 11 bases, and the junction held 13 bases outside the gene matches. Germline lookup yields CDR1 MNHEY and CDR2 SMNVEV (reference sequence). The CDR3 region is CASSDGQGFGSQQFF. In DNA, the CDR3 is TGTGCCAGCAGTGATGGACAGGGGTTCGGTTCGCAGCAGTTCTTC.

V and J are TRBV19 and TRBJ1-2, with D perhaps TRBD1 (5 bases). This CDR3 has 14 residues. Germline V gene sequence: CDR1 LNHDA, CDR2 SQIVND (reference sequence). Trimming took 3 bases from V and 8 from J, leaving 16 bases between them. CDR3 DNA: TGTGCCAGTAGTATGGCCCGACGGGGCTGGGGCTACACCTTC. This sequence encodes CASSMARRGWGYTF.

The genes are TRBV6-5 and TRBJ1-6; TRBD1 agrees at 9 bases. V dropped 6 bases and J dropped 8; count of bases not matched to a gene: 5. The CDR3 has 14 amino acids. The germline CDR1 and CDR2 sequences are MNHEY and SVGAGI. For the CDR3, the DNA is TGTGCCAGCAGGCGGGACAGGGATGATTCACCCCTCCACTTT. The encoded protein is CASRRDRDDSPLHF.

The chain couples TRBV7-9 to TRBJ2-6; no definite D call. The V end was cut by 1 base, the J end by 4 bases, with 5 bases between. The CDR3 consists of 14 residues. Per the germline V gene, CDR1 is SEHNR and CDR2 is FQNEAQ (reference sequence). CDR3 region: CASSLETGANVLTF. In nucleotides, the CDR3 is TGTGCCAGCAGCTTAGAGACAGGGGCCAACGTCCTGACTTTC.

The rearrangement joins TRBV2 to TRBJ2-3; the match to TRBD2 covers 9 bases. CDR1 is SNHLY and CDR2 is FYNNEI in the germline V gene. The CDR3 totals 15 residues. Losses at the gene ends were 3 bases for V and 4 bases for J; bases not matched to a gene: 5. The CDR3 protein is CASSEVAGESDTQYF. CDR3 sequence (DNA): TGTGCCAGCAGTGAGGTAGCGGGAGAATCAGATACGCAGTATTTT.

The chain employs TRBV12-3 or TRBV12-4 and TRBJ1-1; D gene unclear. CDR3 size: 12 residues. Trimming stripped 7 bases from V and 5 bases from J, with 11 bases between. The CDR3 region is CASKRRGTEAFF. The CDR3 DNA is TGTGCCAGCAAAAGGAGAGGGACTGAAGCTTTCTTT.

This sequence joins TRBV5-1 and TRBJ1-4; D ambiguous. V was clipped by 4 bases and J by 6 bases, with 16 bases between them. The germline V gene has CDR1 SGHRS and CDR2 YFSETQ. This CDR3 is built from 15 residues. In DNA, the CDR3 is TGCGCCAGCAGCCAACAACCCCCCGGGGATGAAAAACTGTTTTTT. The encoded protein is CASSQQPPGDEKLFF.

Written as DNA, the CDR3 is TGTGCCAGTAGTCCTCCTAGCGGGAGTGGCGAGACCCAGTACTTC. It yields the protein CASSPPSGSGETQYF. V usage is TRBV19 and J usage is TRBJ2-5, with TRBD2 identical over 10 bases. The CDR3 is 15 amino acids. V lost 5 bases to trimming and J lost 5 bases; unmatched junction nucleotides: 8. The germline CDR1 and CDR2 sequences are LNHDA and SQIVND (reference sequence).

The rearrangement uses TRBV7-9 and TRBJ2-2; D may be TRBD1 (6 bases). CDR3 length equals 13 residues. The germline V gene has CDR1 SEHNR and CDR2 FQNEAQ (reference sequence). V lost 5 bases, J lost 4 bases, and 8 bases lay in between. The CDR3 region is CASSVQGTGELFF. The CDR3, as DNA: TGTGCCAGCAGCGTACAGGGCACCGGGGAGCTGTTTTTT.

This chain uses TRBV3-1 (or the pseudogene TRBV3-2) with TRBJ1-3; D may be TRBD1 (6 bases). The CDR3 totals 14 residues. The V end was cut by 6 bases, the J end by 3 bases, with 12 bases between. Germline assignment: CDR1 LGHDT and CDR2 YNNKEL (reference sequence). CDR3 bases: TGTGCCAGCAGGAGACAGGAATTTGGAAACACCATATATTTT. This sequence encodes CASRRQEFGNTIYF.